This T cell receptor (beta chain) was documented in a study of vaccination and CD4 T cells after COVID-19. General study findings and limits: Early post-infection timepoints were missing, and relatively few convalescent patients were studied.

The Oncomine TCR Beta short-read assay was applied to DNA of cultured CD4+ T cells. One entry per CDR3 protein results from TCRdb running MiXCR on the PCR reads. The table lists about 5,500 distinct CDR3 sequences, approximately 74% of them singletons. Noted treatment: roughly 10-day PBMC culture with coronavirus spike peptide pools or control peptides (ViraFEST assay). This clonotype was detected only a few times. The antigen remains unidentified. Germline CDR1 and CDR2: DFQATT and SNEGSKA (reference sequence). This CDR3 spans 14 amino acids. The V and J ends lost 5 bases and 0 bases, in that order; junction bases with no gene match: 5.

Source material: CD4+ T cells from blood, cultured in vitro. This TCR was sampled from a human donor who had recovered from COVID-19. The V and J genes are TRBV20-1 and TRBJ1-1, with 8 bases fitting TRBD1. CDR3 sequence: CSAPRGHMNTEAFF. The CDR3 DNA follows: TGCAGTGCTCCCAGGGGGCACATGAACACTGAAGCTTTCTTT.